This T cell receptor (beta chain) derives from a study of blood T cell repertoires in COVID-19. The wider study: COVID-19 samples from acute and convalescent phases originated in the United States, Italy and Spain. The cDNA or gDNA used as material had been derived from T cells, B-cell-depleted T cells, or PBMCs.

Per germline, CDR1 SGDLS and CDR2 YYNGEE. The ends were cut back, 4 bases at V and 12 bases at J, with 28 bases in the middle. The CDR3 is made up of 16 amino acids. TCRdb keeps only in-frame clones here, not all; method: immunoSEQ multiplex PCR. The sample has about 190,000 clones, roughly 73% seen once; the top ten hold around 2.8%. The specimen was peripheral blood. The receptor's source is a woman older than 75 with active or convalescent COVID-19. The chain has TRBV9 and TRBJ1-2, with D maybe TRBD1 (6 bases). CDR3 in amino acids: CASSPDRDTLYGYNTF. CDR3 nucleotide sequence: TGTGCCAGCAGCCCTGACCGGGACACCCTCTATGGCTACAACACCTTC.